These 24 T cell receptor beta chains were all obtained from the same sample, sequenced in a study of CXCR3-negative and CXCR3-positive naive CD8 T cells. The study's findings and limits: For CXCR3-positive naive cells, TRB CDR3s were more hydrophobic than those of CXCR3-negative naive cells.

The libraries of TRB cDNA were constructed through 5' RACE using UMI labels. TCRdb re-called the 5' RACE reads and gives one entry per CDR3 protein, without DNA. The table lists about 60,000 distinct CDR3 sequences, with 0.5% to 0.55% in the top ten. What these receptors recognize is not known. Sequencing was carried out using naive CXCR3+ CD8+ T cells from blood. Indicated subset: CD45RO-CCR7+CD27+CD95- naive CD8+ T cells expressing CXCR3 (TNR3+). Receptors originate from a human donor in good health. Some clones in this sample may be carry-over from other donors' samples.

The chain employs TRBV6-6 and TRBJ1-1. This CDR3 comprises 13 residues. The V gene's germline CDR1 is MNHNY and CDR2 SVGAGI (reference sequence). CDR3 in amino acids: CASREGLNTEAFF.

V and J are TRBV6-2 or TRBV6-3 and TRBJ1-1; TCRdb calls TRBD1, which cannot be checked without DNA. Per the germline V gene, CDR1 is MNHEY and CDR2 is SVGEGT. There are 17 residues in the CDR3. The CDR3 loop reads CASSFSPGTVMNTEAFF.

The chain carries TRBV14 and TRBJ2-3; TCRdb designates TRBD1, a call that cannot be tested without DNA. Germline V gene sequence: CDR1 SGHDN, CDR2 FVKESK. CDR3 length: 15 residues. CDR3 sequence: CASSQVSPDTDTQYF.

This clonotype shows up as medium-sized by frequency. This chain links TRBV4-3 with TRBJ1-1; lacking DNA, the TRBD1 call made by TCRdb goes unchecked. Germline values: CDR1 LGHNA, CDR2 YSLEER. The CDR3 spans 15 residues. The CDR3 sequence is CASSQDAGSNFLAFF.

The V call is TRBV6-2 or TRBV6-3, the J call TRBJ2-5. The CDR3 extends over 11 amino acids. CDR1 and CDR2 from the germline V gene are MNHEY and SVGEGT. This chain's CDR3 is CASTNDGTQYF.

The chain employs TRBV7-8 and TRBJ1-2; TCRdb's D call of TRBD1 is untestable without DNA. CDR3 size: 15 residues. The V gene's germline CDR1 is SGHVS and CDR2 FQNEAQ. The CDR3 region is CASSFDWTGANGYTF.

The chain couples TRBV5-6 to TRBJ2-1; the TCRdb D gene call, TRBD1, has no DNA to confirm it. The CDR3 length is 16 residues. From germline, CDR1 is SGHDT and CDR2 YYEEEE. The CDR3: CASSWERGAYYNEQFF.

The chain couples TRBV20-1 to TRBJ2-7; as DNA is missing, the TRBD1 call by TCRdb cannot be tested. The CDR3 runs 12 residues. Looked up from germline, CDR1 is DFQATT and CDR2 is SNEGSKA (reference sequence). The CDR3 loop is CSARQGAYEQYF.

The CDR3 loop reads CAISEEGTLTNEKLFF. The chain recombines TRBV10-3 with TRBJ1-4. Germline CDR1 reads ENHRY; CDR2 reads SYGVKD. This CDR3 spans 16 amino acids.

V and J are TRBV5-1 and TRBJ2-7; TCRdb reports TRBD2, a call that lacks DNA to check it against. CDR3 length: 16 residues. Germline V gene sequence: CDR1 SGHRS, CDR2 YFSETQ. CDR3: CASSLEMAGGLYEQYF.

The chain joins TRBV28 to TRBJ2-7; TCRdb reports TRBD1, a call that lacks DNA to check it against. The CDR3 extends over 13 amino acids. The V gene's germline CDR1 is MDHEN and CDR2 SYDVKM. The CDR3 loop reads CASRDIHSYEQYF. Full variable domain (remainder filled in from reference TRBV28 and TRBJ2-7): DVKVTQSSRYLVKRTGEKVFLECVQDMDHENMFWYRQDPGLGLRLIYFSYDVKMKEKGDIPEGYSVSREKKERFSLILESASTNQTSMYLCASRDIHSYEQYFGPGTRLTVT.

The V gene is TRBV29-1, the J gene TRBJ1-4. The CDR3 extends over 16 amino acids. Per the germline V gene, CDR1 is SQVTM and CDR2 is ANQGSEA. The CDR3 protein is CSFAREGLVIGEKLFF. The whole variable domain, filled in from reference TRBV29-1 and TRBJ1-4, reads SAVISQKPSRDICQRGTSLTIQCQVDSQVTMMFWYRQQPGQSLTLIATANQGSEATYESGFVIDKFPISRPNLTFSTLTVSNMSPEDSSIYLCSFAREGLVIGEKLFFGSGTQLSVL.

The V call is TRBV3-1, the J call TRBJ2-2; there is no DNA to check the TCRdb D call of TRBD2. From germline, CDR1 is LGHDT and CDR2 YNNKEL (reference sequence). This CDR3 is 15 amino acids long. This CDR3 is CASSHPPPNTGELFF.

The chain has TRBV28 and TRBJ2-7; TCRdb outputs TRBD1, but without DNA this stays unchecked. The CDR3 is made up of 14 amino acids. Germline assignment: CDR1 MDHEN and CDR2 SYDVKM. This CDR3 reads CASSPPSSVWEQYF.

The chain couples TRBV20-1 to TRBJ2-1; the TCRdb D gene call, TRBD1, has no DNA to confirm it. Germline V lookup: CDR1 DFQATT, CDR2 SNEGSKA (reference sequence). The CDR3 totals 12 residues. The chain's CDR3 is CSGEGEYNEQFF.

The chain employs TRBV20-1 and TRBJ1-1; TCRdb designates TRBD1, a call that cannot be tested without DNA. The germline V gene has CDR1 DFQATT and CDR2 SNEGSKA (reference sequence). The CDR3 contains 14 residues. CDR3 amino acids: CSASGQPLNTEAFF.

The chain links TRBV20-1 to TRBJ2-5; TCRdb lists TRBD2, though no DNA is available to test this call. The germline V gene encodes CDR1 DFQATT and CDR2 SNEGSKA (reference sequence). CDR3 size: 15 residues. The CDR3 loop reads CSARASGAIRETQYF.

The chain has TRBV7-9 and TRBJ1-1. In germline, CDR1 is SEHNR, CDR2 FQNEAQ (reference sequence). CDR3 length: 12 residues. Here the CDR3 reads CASIRENTEAFF.

V is TRBV29-1 and J is TRBJ2-7. CDR3 length: 11 residues. Per the germline V gene, CDR1 is SQVTM and CDR2 is ANQGSEA. Here the CDR3 reads CSVRRGYEQYF.

The chain couples TRBV11-3 to TRBJ2-2; TCRdb gives TRBD1 as the D gene, but with no DNA this cannot be confirmed. Germline V gene lookup returns CDR1 SGHNT and CDR2 YENEEA. This CDR3 is built from 16 residues. CDR3 protein: CASSRDGGAHTGELFF.

CDR3: CSVIGPGSSSYNEQFF. V is TRBV29-1 and J is TRBJ2-1; TCRdb indicates TRBD1, and absent DNA this call remains unverified. Germline CDR1 and CDR2: SQVTM and ANQGSEA. This CDR3 comprises 16 residues.

The chain couples TRBV18 to TRBJ1-3; TCRdb's D call, TRBD1, is unchecked because there is no DNA. CDR3 length: 15 amino acids. Germline V gene data show CDR1 as KGHSH and CDR2 as LQKENI. This chain's CDR3 is CASSPVPHSGNTIYF.

J is TRBJ2-1 and V is TRBV7-9. CDR3 length equals 13 residues. CDR1 and CDR2 (germline): SEHNR, FQNEAQ (reference sequence). This CDR3 is CASSLPASNEQFF.

CDR3 sequence: CSAVPTGEEYNEQFF. This chain uses TRBV29-1 with TRBJ2-1; no DNA is available, so the TRBD1 call from TCRdb remains unchecked. CDR3 length: 15 residues. The germline CDR1 and CDR2 sequences are SQVTM and ANQGSEA.